Below are 20 T cell receptor beta chains sequenced from a single sample in a study of CD8 T cells in Susac syndrome. Reverse transcription used about 0.45 to 1 ug RNA and random hexamers. A single record per CDR3 protein comes from TCRdb applying MiXCR to the immunoSEQ multiplex PCR reads. Altogether over 300,000 distinct CDR3 sequences are present, roughly 94% being singletons, with the ten largest covering roughly 0.059%. The specimen was CD4+ T cells from PBMCs. These TCRs come from a human donor with multiple sclerosis.

The V gene is TRBV5-1, the J gene TRBJ1-4; D not certain. Deletions cut 5 bases from V and 5 bases from J, with 7 bases between. Germline-derived CDR1 and CDR2 are SGHRS and YFSETQ. The CDR3 extends over 12 amino acids. The CDR3 nucleotides are TGCGCCAGCAGGGGGTCGAATGAAAAACTGTTTTTT. It translates to CASRGSNEKLFF.

V and J are TRBV18 and TRBJ2-5; D not resolved. The germline gives CDR1 KGHSH, CDR2 LQKENI. V was clipped by 0 bases and J by 1 base, with 6 bases between them. The CDR3 spans 14 residues. The chain's CDR3 is CASSPPVGQETQYF. The DNA for the CDR3 is TGTGCCAGCTCACCACCGGTGGGCCAAGAGACCCAGTACTTC.

V and J are TRBV12-3 or TRBV12-4 and TRBJ1-2; D perhaps matches TRBD1 (6 bases). V lost 3 bases, J lost 6 bases, and 17 bases lay in between. CDR3 length: 15 amino acids. CDR3 nucleotides: TGTGCCAGCAGTTTTGGGGCAGGGGTCTCTCATGGCTACACCTTC. Amino acid sequence: CASSFGAGVSHGYTF.

The V call is TRBV7-9, the J call TRBJ1-3; D might be TRBD1 (6 bases). The CDR3 covers 14 residues. CDR1 is SEHNR, CDR2 FQNEAQ, per germline (reference sequence). V was clipped by 1 base and J by 7 bases, with 11 bases between them. The CDR3 nucleotides are TGTGCCAGCAGCTTAGAACGAGGGGGGAACACCATATATTTT. Translated, it gives CASSLERGGNTIYF.

The CDR3 nucleotides are TGTGCCAGCAGCGTAGCTTTAACAGGACTTCCCTACAATGAGCAGTTCTTC. Translated, it gives CASSVALTGLPYNEQFF. The genes are TRBV9 and TRBJ2-1, with D perhaps given as TRBD1 or TRBD2 (5 bases each). CDR1 is SGDLS and CDR2 is YYNGEE in the germline V gene. CDR3 size: 17 residues. V dropped 0 bases and J dropped 2 bases, with 15 bases sitting between them.

The J gene is TRBJ1-3, the V gene TRBV9; tentatively, D is TRBD1 (6 bases). In germline, CDR1 is SGDLS, CDR2 YYNGEE. CDR3 length: 17 amino acids. V lost 4 bases and J 7 bases, leaving 24 bases between the germline ends. Written as DNA, the CDR3 is TGTGCCAGCAGCCCGAGGCTCCAGGGGCTGGAGGGGAACACCATATATTTT. As protein: CASSPRLQGLEGNTIYF.

The rearrangement uses TRBV9 and TRBJ1-1; no clear D gene. Trimming took 5 bases from V and 1 from J, leaving 12 bases between them. The CDR3 is made up of 14 amino acids. The germline V gene has CDR1 SGDLS and CDR2 YYNGEE. The CDR3 DNA sequence: TGTGCCAGCAGTCCCGTCGCTGGGAACACTGAAGCTTTCTTT. Encoded protein: CASSPVAGNTEAFF.

This clonotype was recorded once. DNA of the CDR3: TGCGCCAGCAGCCCAGCCAGGGGCGGTACGGGTGATACGCAGTATTTT. Its translation: CASSPARGGTGDTQYF. V usage is TRBV4-3 and J usage is TRBJ2-3; TRBD1 might be the D (6 bases). The CDR3 sequence is 16 residues long. V was clipped by 4 bases and J by 6 bases, with 20 bases between them. Germline-derived CDR1 and CDR2 are LGHNA and YSLEER.

The chain links TRBV5-6 to TRBJ2-7, with D perhaps given as TRBD1 or TRBD2 (5 bases each). The CDR3 sequence is 15 residues long. Germline V gene data show CDR1 as SGHDT and CDR2 as YYEEEE. V lost 1 base, J lost 11 bases, and 22 bases lay in between. The chain's CDR3 is CASSLWQGPGANEYF. CDR3 coding DNA: TGTGCCAGCAGCTTGTGGCAGGGCCCCGGGGCGAACGAGTACTTC.

The rearrangement joins TRBV4-3 to TRBJ1-3; D is uncertain. V lost 0 bases, J lost 0 bases, and 6 bases lay in between. CDR1 and CDR2 (germline): LGHNA, YSLEER. The CDR3 is made up of 15 amino acids. The CDR3 loop is CASSQDLTSGNTIYF. As DNA, the CDR3 is TGCGCCAGCAGCCAAGACTTGACCTCTGGAAACACCATATATTTT.

The rearrangement joins TRBV4-3 to TRBJ2-7; TRBD2 aligns across 10 bases. The germline V gene encodes CDR1 LGHNA and CDR2 YSLEER. There are 16 residues in the CDR3. The J segment lost 4 bases and the V segment lost 1 base, leaving 7 bases of the junction unmatched. The CDR3 is CASSQGRTSGLYEQYF. In nucleotides, the CDR3 is TGCGCCAGCAGCCAAGGGAGGACTAGCGGACTTTACGAGCAGTACTTC.

The gene calls are TRBV29-1 and TRBJ1-2; 7 bases line up with TRBD1. The germline V gene encodes CDR1 SQVTM and CDR2 ANQGSEA. After removal of 6 bases from V and 2 bases from J, the junction contained 6 bases not matched to a gene. The CDR3 consists of 13 residues. CDR3 protein: CSVGGQPNYGYTF. The CDR3 nucleotides read TGCAGCGTGGGGGGACAGCCCAACTATGGCTACACCTTC.

The genes are TRBV12-3 or TRBV12-4 and TRBJ2-5, with unresolved D. V dropped 1 base and J dropped 4 bases, with 7 bases sitting between them. CDR3 length: 13 amino acids. This CDR3 is CASSLVWAETQYF. The CDR3 DNA reads TGTGCCAGCAGTTTAGTGTGGGCAGAGACCCAGTACTTC.

V usage is TRBV5-1 and J usage is TRBJ2-7, with TRBD2 identical over 11 bases. With 1 base clipped from V and 7 bases from J, the junction kept 13 bases outside the gene matches. CDR1 and CDR2 (germline): SGHRS, YFSETQ. The CDR3 totals 17 residues. This chain's CDR3 is CASSLILTSGSDGEQYF. CDR3 bases: TGCGCCAGCAGCTTGATCCTAACTAGCGGGAGTGATGGTGAGCAGTACTTC.

The V call is TRBV5-4, the J call TRBJ2-3; TRBD2 is a possible D gene (6 bases). Trimming removed 3 bases at V and 2 bases at J, with 22 bases between. The germline V gene encodes CDR1 SGHNT and CDR2 YYREEE (reference sequence). The CDR3 has 18 residues. CDR3 bases: TGTGCCAGCAGCTCTTCACCGACTAGGCCAGTTCCCACAGATACGCAGTATTTT. Translated, it gives CASSSSPTRPVPTDTQYF. Together with reference TRBV5-4 and TRBJ2-3, the CDR3 gives the full variable domain: ETGVTQSPTHLIKTRGQQVTLRCSSQSGHNTVSWYQQALGQGPQFIFQYYREEENGRGNFPPRFSGLQFPNYSSELNVNALELDDSALYLCASSSSPTRPVPTDTQYFGPGTRLTVL.

The V call is TRBV10-2, the J call TRBJ2-5; D uncertain. Germline V gene lookup returns CDR1 WSHSY and CDR2 SAAADI. The CDR3 extends over 12 amino acids. Trimming left V 5 bases short and J 2 bases short, with 6 bases between. The CDR3 coding sequence is TGCGCCAGCAGTTCCTTTCAAGAGACCCAGTACTTC. Translated: CASSSFQETQYF.

This sequence joins TRBV7-9 and TRBJ2-2; D perhaps matches TRBD1 (5 bases). In germline, CDR1 is SEHNR, CDR2 FQNEAQ (reference sequence). V lost 1 base to trimming and J lost 0 bases, with 12 bases between them. The CDR3 extends over 17 amino acids. The CDR3 loop reads CASSLGQPNANTGELFF. The CDR3 region has the DNA TGTGCCAGCAGCTTAGGACAGCCTAACGCGAACACCGGGGAGCTGTTTTTT.

The V call is TRBV14, the J call TRBJ2-2; D perhaps matches TRBD2 (5 bases). V lost 1 base to trimming and J lost 0 bases, with 12 bases between them. This CDR3 contains 17 residues. Looked up from germline, CDR1 is SGHDN and CDR2 is FVKESK. The CDR3: CASSQARGLANTGELFF. The CDR3 DNA follows: TGTGCCAGCAGCCAAGCAAGAGGGCTGGCGAACACCGGGGAGCTGTTTTTT. Drawing the rest from reference TRBV14 and TRBJ2-2, the complete variable domain is EAGVTQFPSHSVIEKGQTVTLRCDPISGHDNLYWYRRVMGKEIKFLLHFVKESKQDESGMPNNRFLAERTGGTYSTLKVQPAELEDSGVYFCASSQARGLANTGELFFGEGSRLTVL.

The chain joins TRBV11-2 to TRBJ2-3; the D is unclear. V was clipped by 0 bases and J by 0 bases, with 19 bases between them. Germline values: CDR1 SGHAT, CDR2 FQNNGV. The CDR3 is made up of 19 amino acids. The CDR3 loop is CASSLDLGFSKTSTDTQYF. CDR3 nucleotide sequence: TGTGCCAGCAGCTTAGATCTGGGTTTTAGCAAAACTAGCACAGATACGCAGTATTTT.

This chain connects TRBV7-9 to TRBJ2-1, with D unclear. Germline CDR1 and CDR2: SEHNR and FQNEAQ (reference sequence). The CDR3 spans 15 residues. V was clipped by 5 bases and J by 4 bases, with 15 bases between them. CDR3 nucleotide sequence: TGTGCCAGCAGCCCGCTGGGATCGAGGTACAATGAGCAGTTCTTC. It specifies CASSPLGSRYNEQFF.